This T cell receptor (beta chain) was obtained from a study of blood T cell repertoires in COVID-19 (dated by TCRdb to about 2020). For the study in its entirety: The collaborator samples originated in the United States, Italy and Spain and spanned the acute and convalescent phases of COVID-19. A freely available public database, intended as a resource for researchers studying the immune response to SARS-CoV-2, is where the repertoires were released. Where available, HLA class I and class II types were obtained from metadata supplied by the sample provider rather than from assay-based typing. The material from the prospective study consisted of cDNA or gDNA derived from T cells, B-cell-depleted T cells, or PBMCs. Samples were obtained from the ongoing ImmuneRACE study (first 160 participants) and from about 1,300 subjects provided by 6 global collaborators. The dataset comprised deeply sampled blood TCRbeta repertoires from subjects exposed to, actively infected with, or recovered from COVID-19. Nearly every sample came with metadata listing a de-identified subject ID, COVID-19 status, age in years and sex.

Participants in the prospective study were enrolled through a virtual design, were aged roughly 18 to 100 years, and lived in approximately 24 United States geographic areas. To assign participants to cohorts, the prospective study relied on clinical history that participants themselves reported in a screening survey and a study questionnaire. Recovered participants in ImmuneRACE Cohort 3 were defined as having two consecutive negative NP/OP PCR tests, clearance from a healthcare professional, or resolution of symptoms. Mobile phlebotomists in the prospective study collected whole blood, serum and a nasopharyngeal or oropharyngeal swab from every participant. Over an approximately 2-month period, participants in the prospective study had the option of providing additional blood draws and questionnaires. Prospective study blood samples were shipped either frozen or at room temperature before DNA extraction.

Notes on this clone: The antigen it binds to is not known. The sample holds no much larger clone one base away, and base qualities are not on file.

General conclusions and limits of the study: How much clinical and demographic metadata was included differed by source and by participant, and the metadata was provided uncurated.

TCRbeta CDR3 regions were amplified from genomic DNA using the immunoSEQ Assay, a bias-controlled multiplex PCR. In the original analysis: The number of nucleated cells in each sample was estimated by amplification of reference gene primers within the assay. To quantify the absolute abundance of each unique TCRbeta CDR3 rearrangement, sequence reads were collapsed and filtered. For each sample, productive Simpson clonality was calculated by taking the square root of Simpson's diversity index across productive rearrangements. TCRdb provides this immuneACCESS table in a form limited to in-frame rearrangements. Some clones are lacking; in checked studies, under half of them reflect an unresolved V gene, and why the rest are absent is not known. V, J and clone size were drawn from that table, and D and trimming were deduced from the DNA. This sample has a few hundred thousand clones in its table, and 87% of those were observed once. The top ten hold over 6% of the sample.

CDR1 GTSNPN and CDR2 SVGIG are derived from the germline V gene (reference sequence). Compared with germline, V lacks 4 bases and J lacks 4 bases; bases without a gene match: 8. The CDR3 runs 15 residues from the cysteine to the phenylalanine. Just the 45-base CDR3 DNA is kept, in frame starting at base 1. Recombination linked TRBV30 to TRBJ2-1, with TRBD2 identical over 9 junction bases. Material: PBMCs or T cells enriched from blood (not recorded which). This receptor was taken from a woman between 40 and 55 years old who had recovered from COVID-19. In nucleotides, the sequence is TGTGCCTGGACTATAGCGGGAGCGCCGTACAATGAGCAGTTCTTC. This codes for CAWTIAGAPYNEQFF.